Listed below are T cell receptor beta chains from one sample, sequenced in a study of tumor and adjacent non-tumor tissue in lung cancer. TCRdb fed the multiplex PCR reads into MiXCR, producing one record per CDR3 protein. This table holds 70,000 to 90,000 distinct CDR3 sequences, around 70% found once. Sequencing was performed on distant non-tumor lung tissue. These receptors were taken from a woman aged 45-65 years with non-small cell lung cancer. CDR3s include the opening cysteine and the closing phenylalanine or tryptophan. D genes are given only for firm matches. Some rows mark clone size as missing; the rest say once, few, many or name a class of expanded clone.

abundance	j_gene	v_gene	d_gene	CDR3aa	CDR3nt
many	TRBJ2-1	TRBV13	-	CASSPEPQTVSGYNEQFF	TGTGCCAGCAGCCCAGAGCCCCAGACAGTATCGGGTTACAATGAGCAGTTCTTC
-	TRBJ2-1	TRBV12-3/TRBV12-4	TRBD2	CVNSSSSGNYNEQFF	TGTGTCAACAGTTCGTCTAGCGGCAACTACAATGAGCAGTTCTTC
-	TRBJ1-5	TRBV12-3/TRBV12-4	-	CASSLDGIGQPQHF	TGTGCCAGCAGCCTTGATGGGATAGGTCAGCCCCAACATTTT
-	TRBJ2-1	TRBV6-6	-	CASSYVMDSYNERFF	TGTGCCAGCAGTTACGTTATGGACTCCTACAATGAGCGGTTCTTC
few	TRBJ2-7	TRBV4-3	TRBD2	CASSQVLAGAYEQYF	TGCGCCAGCAGCCAAGTCCTAGCGGGAGCCTACGAGCAGTACTTC
-	TRBJ2-3	TRBV6-1	-	CASSEGSRSTDTQYF	TGTGCCAGCAGTGAGGGTAGCAGAAGCACAGATACGCAATATTTT
many	TRBJ1-5	TRBV20-1	TRBD1	CSATDRVKQYQPQHF	TGCAGTGCTACCGACAGGGTCAAGCAATATCAGCCCCAGCATTTT
-	TRBJ2-5	TRBV5-4	TRBD2	CASSSGTSGNLQGTQYF	TGTGCCAGCAGCTCCGGGACTAGCGGGAACCTACAAGGGACCCAGTACTTC
-	TRBJ2-5	TRBV20-1	TRBD1	CSARDGFTGQGFGETQCF	TGCAGTGCTAGAGATGGTTTTACCGGACAGGGCTTCGGGGAGACCCAATGCTTC
few	TRBJ2-1	TRBV6-4	TRBD2	CASSDRAGGYNEQFF	TGTGCCAGCAGTGACAGAGCGGGAGGTTACAATGAGCAGTTCTTC
-	TRBJ2-1	TRBV30	-	CAWVQGAYNEQIF	TGTGCCTGGGTACAGGGCGCCTACAATGAGCAGATCTTC
many	TRBJ1-2	TRBV20-1	-	CSARDPGLDGYTF	TGCAGTGCTAGAGATCCGGGTCTGGATGGCTACACCTTC
few	TRBJ2-1	TRBV29-1	-	CSVETGYNGQFF	TGCAGCGTTGAAACGGGGTACAATGGGCAGTTCTTC
-	TRBJ1-5	TRBV6-2/TRBV6-3	-	CASSFESMVYDSRLTQPQHF	TGTGCCAGCAGTTTCGAATCGATGGTATATGACAGCCGTCTTACTCAGCCCCAGCATTTT
few	TRBJ1-3	TRBV20-1	-	CSASAGAVSGNTVYF	TGCAGTGCTAGCGCGGGGGCTGTGTCTGGAAACACCGTATATTTT
-	TRBJ1-2	TRBV28	TRBD1	CASDTGGYGYTF	TGTGCCAGCGATACAGGGGGTTATGGCTACACCTTC
-	TRBJ1-1	TRBV20-1	TRBD1	CNVRGPGGLEVFF	TGCAATGTTAGGGGGCCAGGGGGCCTTGAAGTTTTCTTT
-	TRBJ1-1	TRBV5-5	-	CAGSYLQGVNTEAFF	TGTGCCGGCAGCTACCTGCAGGGTGTGAACACTGAAGCTTTCTTT
-	TRBJ2-5	TRBV12-3/TRBV12-4	-	CTRSLALGIQETQYF	TGTACCAGAAGTTTAGCGTTGGGGATCCAAGAGACCCAGTACTTC
many	TRBJ2-3	TRBV10-3	-	CAISDPLTDTQYF	TGTGCCATCAGTGACCCCCTCACAGATACGCAGTATTTT
-	TRBJ2-1	TRBV5-1	-	CASSGGAMGNEQFF	TGCGCCAGCAGCGGCGGCGCCATGGGCAATGAGCAGTTCTTC
-	TRBJ2-1	TRBV11-1	-	CATTNDNERFF	TGTGCCACCACCAATGACAATGAGCGGTTCTTC
-	TRBJ2-7	TRBV29-1	-	CSVVSQNFYEQYF	TGCAGCGTTGTCAGTCAGAACTTCTACGAGCAGTACTTC
few	TRBJ2-2	TRBV6-1	-	CASIRFSTVNTGELFF	TGTGCCAGCATACGGTTTTCGACGGTGAACACCGGGGAGCTGTTTTTT
-	TRBJ1-1	TRBV29-1	-	CSVEEQGGTDAFF	TGCAGCGTTGAAGAACAGGGCGGCACTGATGCTTTCTTT
-	TRBJ2-3	TRBV11-3	-	CTSSTRATDTQYF	TGTACCAGCAGCACCAGGGCTACAGATACACAATATTTT
-	TRBJ2-2	TRBV6-5	-	CASNNFRFEHRGTVF	TGTGCCAGCAACAACTTCAGATTCGAACACCGGGGAACTGTTTTT
many	TRBJ1-2	TRBV6-5	-	CASSYSRDGSYGYTF	TGTGCCAGCAGTTACTCGAGGGACGGCTCCTATGGCTACACCTTC
-	TRBJ2-1	TRBV10-2	-	CASSESWSGRYNERFF	TGCGCCAGCAGTGAGTCGTGGAGTGGAAGATACAATGAGCGGTTCTTC
-	TRBJ2-1	TRBV20-1	-	CSASGWPYHNEQFF	TGCAGTGCTAGTGGTTGGCCATACCACAATGAGCAGTTCTTC
-	TRBJ2-5	TRBV12-3/TRBV12-4	-	CASSGDTNQEIHSF	TGTGCCAGCAGTGGGGATACCAACCAAGAGATCCATTCCTTC
many	TRBJ1-2	TRBV20-1	-	CSARENFGSNGYTF	TGCAGTGCTAGAGAAAATTTTGGGTCGAATGGCTACACCTTC
few	TRBJ2-2	TRBV24-1	-	CATEGGIGELFF	TGTGCCACCGAGGGGGGTATCGGGGAGCTGTTTTTT
few	TRBJ2-1	TRBV29-1	TRBD2	CSARGASGSFF	TGCAGCGCTAGAGGGGCTAGCGGTTCGTTCTTC
once	TRBJ2-2	TRBV5-5	-	CASITSTAENTGELFF	TGTGCCAGCATCACCTCGACAGCCGAGAACACCGGGGAGCTATTTTTT
-	TRBJ2-1	TRBV20-1	TRBD2	CSVRGGRGINEQFF	TGCAGTGTTAGGGGCGGGAGGGGGATCAATGAGCAGTTCTTC
-	TRBJ2-3	TRBV12-3/TRBV12-4	-	CDSSQSSDTQYF	TGTGACAGCAGCCAATCTTCAGATACGCAATATTTT
-	TRBJ2-2	TRBV28	-	CASSSYMGTNTGELFF	TGTGCCAGCAGTTCCTACATGGGAACGAACACCGGGGAGCTGTTTTTT
-	TRBJ2-1	TRBV29-1	-	CSIGGVNEQFF	TGCAGCATTGGAGGGGTGAACGAGCAGTTCTTC
-	TRBJ2-3	TRBV4-2	-	CVSSQGRGQPQYF	TGTGTCAGCAGCCAAGGTAGGGGTCAGCCCCAGTATTTT
-	TRBJ2-7	TRBV28	-	CASSFFDEQYF	TGTGCCAGCAGTTTTTTCGACGAGCAGTACTTC
many	TRBJ2-5	TRBV20-1	-	CSAQQTSSETQYF	TGCAGTGCTCAACAAACTAGTTCAGAGACCCAGTACTTC
many	TRBJ1-5	TRBV6-6	-	CASSQTGRNQPQHF	TGTGCCAGCAGTCAAACAGGTCGCAATCAGCCCCAGCATTTT